Below are 6 T cell receptor beta chains sequenced from a single sample in a study of T cell repertoires in cytomegalovirus infection. From the reads, TCRdb called clonotypes with MiXCR, one entry per CDR3 protein. The sample shows around 900,000 distinct CDR3 sequences, roughly 31% of them seen only once. These receptors have no identified antigens. The sample here was cultured CD8+ T cells from PBMCs, taken from culture after CMV antigen stimulation. The receptors here all came from a human donor in good health (CMV status not recorded). Some clones in this sample may be carry-over from other donors' samples.

J is TRBJ1-4 and V is TRBV6-2 or TRBV6-3; D is unclear. Germline CDR1 and CDR2: MNHEY and SVGEGT. The CDR3 covers 15 residues. Trimming removed 7 bases from V and 4 bases from J, with 16 bases in between. DNA for the CDR3: TGTGCCAGCACCCTACGGACGGGGTATAATGAAAAACTGTTTTTT. Amino acids: CASTLRTGYNEKLFF.

The V and J genes are TRBV2 and TRBJ1-5; 9 bases map to TRBD1. The germline gives CDR1 SNHLY, CDR2 FYNNEI. The CDR3 runs 17 residues. With 5 bases clipped from V and 0 bases from J, the junction kept 8 bases outside the gene matches. CDR3 amino acids: CASSSIGQGHSNQPQHF. In nucleotides, the CDR3 is TGTGCCAGCAGTTCCATCGGACAGGGGCATAGCAATCAGCCCCAGCATTTT. Combining the CDR3 with reference TRBV2 and TRBJ1-5 gives the whole variable domain EPEVTQTPSHQVTQMGQEVILRCVPISNHLYFYWYRQILGQKVEFLVSFYNNEISEKSEIFDDQFSVERPDGSNFTLKIRSTKLEDSAMYFCASSSIGQGHSNQPQHFGDGTRLSIL.

This chain links TRBV10-1 with TRBJ1-4; D possibly corresponds to TRBD1 (5 bases). The CDR3 is 14 amino acids. V shed 3 bases and J shed 8 bases, with 13 bases lying between them. Germline V gene lookup returns CDR1 WNHNN and CDR2 SYGVQD (reference sequence). The CDR3: CASSDGTGREKLFF. DNA for the CDR3: TGCGCCAGCAGTGATGGGACGGGGAGGGAAAAACTGTTTTTT.

CDR3 loop: CASLGGQWRSNYGYTF. The CDR3 DNA is TGTGCCAGCCTTGGGGGGCAGTGGCGATCAAACTATGGCTACACCTTC. This chain links TRBV6-6 with TRBJ1-2, with D perhaps matching TRBD1 (6 bases). CDR3 length equals 16 residues. CDR1 and CDR2 (germline): MNHNY, SVGAGI (reference sequence). Trimming pared 8 bases from V and 2 bases from J, leaving 21 bases between.

This clonotype has a count of ten or more. The chain employs TRBV7-6 and TRBJ1-1; weak D call: TRBD1 (6 bases). Deletions cut 5 bases from V and 3 bases from J, with 10 bases between. Germline V CDR1 and CDR2: SGHVS, FNYEAQ. The CDR3 consists of 13 residues. The CDR3 sequence is CASSQDSYTEAFF. As DNA, the CDR3 is TGTGCCAGCAGCCAGGACAGTTACACTGAAGCTTTCTTT.

This clonotype turned up a few times. This chain links TRBV12-5 with TRBJ1-2; 7 nucleotides match TRBD1. Trimming removed 2 bases from V and 2 bases from J; junction bases left unmatched: 5. The CDR3 covers 15 residues. Germline CDR1 and CDR2: LGHNT and FRNRAP. CDR3 loop: CASGLFQGENYGYTF. Here the CDR3 DNA reads TGTGCTAGTGGTTTGTTCCAGGGGGAGAACTATGGCTACACCTTC.